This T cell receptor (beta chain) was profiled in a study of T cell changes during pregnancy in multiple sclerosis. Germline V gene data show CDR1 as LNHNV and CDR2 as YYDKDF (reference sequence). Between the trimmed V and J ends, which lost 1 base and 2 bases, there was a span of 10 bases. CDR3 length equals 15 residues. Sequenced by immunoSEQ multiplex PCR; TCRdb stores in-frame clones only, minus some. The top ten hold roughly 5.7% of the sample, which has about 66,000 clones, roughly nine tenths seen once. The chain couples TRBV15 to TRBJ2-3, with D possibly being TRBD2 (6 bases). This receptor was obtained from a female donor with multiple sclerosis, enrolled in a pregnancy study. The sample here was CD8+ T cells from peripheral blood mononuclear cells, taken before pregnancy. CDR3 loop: CATSRVASATDTQYF. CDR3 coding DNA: TGTGCCACCAGCAGAGTGGCTAGCGCCACAGATACGCAGTATTTT.